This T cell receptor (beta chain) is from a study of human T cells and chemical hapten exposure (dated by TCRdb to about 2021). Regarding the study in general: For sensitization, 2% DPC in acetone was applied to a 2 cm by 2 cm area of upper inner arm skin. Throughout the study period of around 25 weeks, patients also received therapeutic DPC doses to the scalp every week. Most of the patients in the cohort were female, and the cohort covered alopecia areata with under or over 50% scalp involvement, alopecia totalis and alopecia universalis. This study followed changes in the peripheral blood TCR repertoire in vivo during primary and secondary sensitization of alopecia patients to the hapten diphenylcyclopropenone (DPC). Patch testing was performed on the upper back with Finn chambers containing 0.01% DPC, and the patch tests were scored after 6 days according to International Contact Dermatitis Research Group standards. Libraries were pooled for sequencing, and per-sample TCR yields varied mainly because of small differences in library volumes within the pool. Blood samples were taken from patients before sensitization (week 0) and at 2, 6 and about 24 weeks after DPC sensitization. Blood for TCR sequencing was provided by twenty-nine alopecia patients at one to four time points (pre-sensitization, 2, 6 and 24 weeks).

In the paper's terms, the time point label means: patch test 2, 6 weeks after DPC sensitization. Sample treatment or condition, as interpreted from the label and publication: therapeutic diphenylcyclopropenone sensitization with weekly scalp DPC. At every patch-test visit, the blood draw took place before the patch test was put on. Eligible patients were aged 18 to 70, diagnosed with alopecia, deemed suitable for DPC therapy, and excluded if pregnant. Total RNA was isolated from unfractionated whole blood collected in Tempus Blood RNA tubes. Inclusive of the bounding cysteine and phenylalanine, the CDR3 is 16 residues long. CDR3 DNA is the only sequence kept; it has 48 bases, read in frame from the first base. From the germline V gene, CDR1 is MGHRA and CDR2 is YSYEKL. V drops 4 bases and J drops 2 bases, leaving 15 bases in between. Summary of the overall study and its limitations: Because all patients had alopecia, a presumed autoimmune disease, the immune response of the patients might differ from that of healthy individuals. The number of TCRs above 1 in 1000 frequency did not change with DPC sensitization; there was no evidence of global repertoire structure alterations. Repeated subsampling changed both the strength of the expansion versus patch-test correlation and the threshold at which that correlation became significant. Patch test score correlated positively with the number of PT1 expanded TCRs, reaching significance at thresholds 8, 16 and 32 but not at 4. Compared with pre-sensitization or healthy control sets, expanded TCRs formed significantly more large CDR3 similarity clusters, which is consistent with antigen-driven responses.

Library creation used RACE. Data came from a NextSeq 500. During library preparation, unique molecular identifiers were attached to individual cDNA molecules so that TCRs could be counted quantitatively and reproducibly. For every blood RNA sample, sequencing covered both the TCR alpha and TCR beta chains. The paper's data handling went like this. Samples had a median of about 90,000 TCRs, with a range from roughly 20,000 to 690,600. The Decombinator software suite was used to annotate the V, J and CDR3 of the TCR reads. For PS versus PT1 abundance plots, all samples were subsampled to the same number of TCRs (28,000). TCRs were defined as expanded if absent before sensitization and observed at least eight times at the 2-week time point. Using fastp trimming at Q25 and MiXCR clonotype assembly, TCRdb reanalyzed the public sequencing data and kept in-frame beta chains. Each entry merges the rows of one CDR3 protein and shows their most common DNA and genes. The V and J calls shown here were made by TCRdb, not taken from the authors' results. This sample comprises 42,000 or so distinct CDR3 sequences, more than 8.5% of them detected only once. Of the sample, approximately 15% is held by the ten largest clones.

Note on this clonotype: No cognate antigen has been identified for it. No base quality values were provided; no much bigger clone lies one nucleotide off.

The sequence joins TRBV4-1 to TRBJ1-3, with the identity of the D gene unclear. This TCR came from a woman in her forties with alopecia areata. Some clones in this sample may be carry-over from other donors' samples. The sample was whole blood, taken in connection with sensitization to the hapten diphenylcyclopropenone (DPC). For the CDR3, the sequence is CASSLSVRGTGNTIYF. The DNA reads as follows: TGCGCCAGCAGCCTCTCCGTTCGGGGTACTGGAAACACCATATATTTT.